This T cell receptor beta chain was sequenced for a study of vaccination and CD4 T cells after COVID-19. Study in general: The authors used overlapping spike peptides from SARS-CoV-2, HCoV-NL63, HCoV-OC43 and HCoV-229E to stimulate cells.

Regarding this clonotype: Its specificity is unknown.

Indicated time point: late sampling 161 to 241 days after vaccination in three convalescent patients. Indicated treatment: approximately 9-day PBMC culture with coronavirus spike peptide pools or control peptides (ViraFEST assay). Antigen-specific T cell expansion with peptide pools preceded TCR sequencing in the ViraFEST approach. All positive PCR tests were dated between March and December 2020, predating US Alpha, Beta and Delta variants. Trimming shortened V by 0 bases and J by 4 bases, and 9 bases separated the two germline ends. This CDR3 contains 14 residues. Germline-derived CDR1 and CDR2 are LGHNA and YNFKEQ. With the Oncomine TCR Beta short-read assay, DNA from cultured CD4+ T cells was sequenced. TCRdb passed the PCR reads through MiXCR, listing each CDR3 protein once. The sample has 20,000 or so distinct CDR3 sequences, approximately 38% seen once; the top ten hold roughly 9.9%.

The genes are TRBV4-2 and TRBJ1-1; D ambiguous. The sample in question was CD4+ T cells from blood, cultured in vitro, obtained about 7 months after SARS-CoV-2 vaccination. This TCR was recovered from a human donor who had recovered from COVID-19. The CDR3 DNA reads TGTGCCAGCAGCCAAGATGTGAGTGTCACTGAAGCTTTCTTT. Translation: CASSQDVSVTEAFF.